The source of this TCR beta chain is a study of Graves' ophthalmopathy and Graves' hyperthyroidism. Broader study findings: A 13-signature model separated ophthalmopathy from stable hyperthyroidism, approximately 87% sensitivity, 65% to 82% specificity.

Each donor who had ophthalmopathy showed moderate-to-severe activity, a CAS of ≥3, a NOSPECS of ≥4, and a duration under 3 months. Diagnosis was based on clinical symptoms, serum thyroxine, TRAb, thyroid ultrasound and orbital computed tomography. PBMCs came from roughly 9.2 ml of fresh peripheral blood. Of note for this clonotype: What it binds is unknown. The junction shows a germline mismatch at one end, possibly a read error.

The CDR3 covers 18 residues. Germline CDR1 is MNHEY and CDR2 is SVGAGI. The study amplified TCR beta CDR3 regions using RNA transcripts. Second-round multiplex PCR followed a first-round RT-PCR using HTBI primers. MiXCR, run by TCRdb on the multiplex PCR reads, gives a single entry per CDR3 protein. The data hold about 480,000 distinct CDR3 sequences, with around an eighth observed a single time. The source is a woman in her thirties with Graves' ophthalmopathy. V usage is TRBV6-5 and J usage is TRBJ1-6; D gene unclear. Sequenced sample: blood. CDR3 residues: CAISYSRRRSSYNSPLHF. CDR3 sequence (DNA): TGTGCCATCAGTTACTCGAGACGGCGGAGCTCCTATAATTCACCCCTCCACTTT.